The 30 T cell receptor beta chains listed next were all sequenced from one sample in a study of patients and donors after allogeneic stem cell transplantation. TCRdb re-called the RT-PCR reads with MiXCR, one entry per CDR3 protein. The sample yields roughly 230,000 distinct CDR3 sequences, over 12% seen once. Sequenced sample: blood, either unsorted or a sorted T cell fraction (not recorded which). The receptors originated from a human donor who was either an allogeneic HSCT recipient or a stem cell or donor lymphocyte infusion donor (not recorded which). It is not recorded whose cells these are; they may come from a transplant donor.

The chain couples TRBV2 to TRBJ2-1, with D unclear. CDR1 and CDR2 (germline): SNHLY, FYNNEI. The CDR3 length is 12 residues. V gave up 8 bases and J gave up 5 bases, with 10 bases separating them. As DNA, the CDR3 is TGTGCCAGCGGGCAGGTTCACAATGAGCAGTTCTTC. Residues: CASGQVHNEQFF.

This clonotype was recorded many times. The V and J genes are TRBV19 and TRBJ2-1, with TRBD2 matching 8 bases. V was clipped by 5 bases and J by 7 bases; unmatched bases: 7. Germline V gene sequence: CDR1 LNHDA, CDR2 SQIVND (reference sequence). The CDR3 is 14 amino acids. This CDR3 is CASSFLAGRNEQFF. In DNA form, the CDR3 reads TGTGCCAGTAGTTTCCTAGCGGGTAGGAATGAGCAGTTCTTC.

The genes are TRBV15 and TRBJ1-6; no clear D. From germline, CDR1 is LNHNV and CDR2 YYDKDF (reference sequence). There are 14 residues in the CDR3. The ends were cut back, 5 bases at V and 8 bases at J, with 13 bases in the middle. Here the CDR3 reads CATSRGVRYSPLHF. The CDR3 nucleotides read TGTGCCACCAGCCGCGGGGTCAGATATTCACCCCTCCACTTT.

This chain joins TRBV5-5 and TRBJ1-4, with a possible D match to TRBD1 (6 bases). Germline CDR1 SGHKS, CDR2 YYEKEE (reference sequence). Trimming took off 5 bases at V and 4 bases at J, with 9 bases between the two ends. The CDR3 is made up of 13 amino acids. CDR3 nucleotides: TGTGCCAGCAGTCGACAGGTTAATGAAAAACTGTTTTTT. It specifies CASSRQVNEKLFF. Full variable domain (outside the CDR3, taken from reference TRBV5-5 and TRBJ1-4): DAGVTQSPTHLIKTRGQQVTLRCSPISGHKSVSWYQQVLGQGPQFIFQYYEKEERGRGNFPDRFSARQFPNYSSELNVNALLLGDSALYLCASSRQVNEKLFFGSGTQLSVL.

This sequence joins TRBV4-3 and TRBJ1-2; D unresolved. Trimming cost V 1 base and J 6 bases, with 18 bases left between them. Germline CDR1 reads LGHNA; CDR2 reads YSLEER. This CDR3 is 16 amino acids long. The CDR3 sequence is CASSQGRALELNGYTF. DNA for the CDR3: TGCGCCAGCAGCCAAGGCAGAGCCCTCGAACTTAATGGCTACACCTTC.

The CDR3 sequence: CASSTNQGNEKLFF. In nucleotides, the CDR3 is TGTGCCAGCTCCACCAATCAGGGAAATGAAAAACTGTTTTTT. V and J are TRBV18 and TRBJ1-4, with D possibly matching TRBD1 (5 bases). Per germline, CDR1 KGHSH and CDR2 LQKENI. Trimming removed 6 bases from V and 5 bases from J, with 13 bases in between. CDR3 length equals 14 residues. Full variable domain (rest looked up from reference TRBV18 and TRBJ1-4): NAGVMQNPRHLVRRRGQEARLRCSPMKGHSHVYWYRQLPEEGLKFMVYLQKENIIDESGMPKERFSAEFPKEGPSILRIQQVVRGDSAAYFCASSTNQGNEKLFFGSGTQLSVL.

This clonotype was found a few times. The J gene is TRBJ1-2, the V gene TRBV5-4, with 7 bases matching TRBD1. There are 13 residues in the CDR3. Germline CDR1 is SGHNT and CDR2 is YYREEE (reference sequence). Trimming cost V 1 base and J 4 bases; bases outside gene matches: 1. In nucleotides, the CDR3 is TGTGCCAGCAGCTTGAACAGGGGCTATGGCTACACCTTC. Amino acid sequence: CASSLNRGYGYTF.

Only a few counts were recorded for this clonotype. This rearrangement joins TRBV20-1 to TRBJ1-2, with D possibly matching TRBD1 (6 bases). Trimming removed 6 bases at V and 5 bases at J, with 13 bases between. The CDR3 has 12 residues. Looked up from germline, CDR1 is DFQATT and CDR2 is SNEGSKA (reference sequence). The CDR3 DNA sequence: TGCAGTGCCAGACAGGCTCAGTATGGCTACACCTTC. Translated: CSARQAQYGYTF.

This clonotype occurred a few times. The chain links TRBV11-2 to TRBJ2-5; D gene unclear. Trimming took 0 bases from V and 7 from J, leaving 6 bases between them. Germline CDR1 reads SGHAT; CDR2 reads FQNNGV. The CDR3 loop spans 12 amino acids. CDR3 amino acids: CASSLDQLTQYF. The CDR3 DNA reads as TGTGCCAGCAGCTTAGATCAGCTGACCCAGTACTTC.

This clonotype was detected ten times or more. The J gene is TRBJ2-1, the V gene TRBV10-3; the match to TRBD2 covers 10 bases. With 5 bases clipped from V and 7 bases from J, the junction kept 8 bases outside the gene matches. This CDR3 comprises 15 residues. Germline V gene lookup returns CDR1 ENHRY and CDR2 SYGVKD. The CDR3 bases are TGTGCCATCAGTTCTCTAGCGGGAGCAGGGAATGAGCAGTTCTTC. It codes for CAISSLAGAGNEQFF.

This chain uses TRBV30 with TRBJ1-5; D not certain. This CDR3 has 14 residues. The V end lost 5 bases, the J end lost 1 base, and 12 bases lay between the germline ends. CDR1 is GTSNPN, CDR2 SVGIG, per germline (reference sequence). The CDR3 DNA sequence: TGTGCCTGGGGGAGCGCGTTCAGCAATCAGCCCCAGCATTTT. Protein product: CAWGSAFSNQPQHF.

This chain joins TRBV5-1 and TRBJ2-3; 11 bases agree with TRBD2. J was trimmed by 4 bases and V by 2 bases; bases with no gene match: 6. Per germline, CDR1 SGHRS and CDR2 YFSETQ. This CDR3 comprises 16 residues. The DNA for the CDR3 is TGCGCCAGCAGCTTTAGCGGGAGGGCCAGCGCAGATACGCAGTATTTT. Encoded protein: CASSFSGRASADTQYF.

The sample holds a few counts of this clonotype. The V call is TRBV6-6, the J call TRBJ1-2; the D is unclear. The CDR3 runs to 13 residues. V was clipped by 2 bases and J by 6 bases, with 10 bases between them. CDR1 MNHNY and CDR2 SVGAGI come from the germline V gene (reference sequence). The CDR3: CASSYEVPHGYTF. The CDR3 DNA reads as TGTGCCAGCAGTTACGAGGTCCCCCATGGCTACACCTTC.

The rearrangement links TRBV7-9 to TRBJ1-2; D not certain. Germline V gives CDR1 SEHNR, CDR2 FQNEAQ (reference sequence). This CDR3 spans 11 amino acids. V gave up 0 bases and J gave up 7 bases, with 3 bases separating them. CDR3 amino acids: CASSLAFGYTF. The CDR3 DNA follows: TGTGCCAGCAGCTTAGCATTTGGCTACACCTTC.

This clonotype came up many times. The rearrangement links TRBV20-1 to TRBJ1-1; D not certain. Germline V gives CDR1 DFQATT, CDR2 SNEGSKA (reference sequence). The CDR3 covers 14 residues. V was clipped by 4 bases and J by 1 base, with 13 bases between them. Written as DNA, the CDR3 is TGCAGTGCTATCCTCCAGCCGGGGAACACTGAAGCTTTCTTT. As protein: CSAILQPGNTEAFF.

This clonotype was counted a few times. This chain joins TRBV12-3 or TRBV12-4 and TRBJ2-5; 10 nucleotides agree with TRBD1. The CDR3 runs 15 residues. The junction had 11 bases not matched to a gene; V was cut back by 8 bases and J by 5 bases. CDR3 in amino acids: CASATGTGDRETQYF. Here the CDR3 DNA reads TGTGCCAGCGCTACTGGGACAGGGGACCGGGAGACCCAGTACTTC.

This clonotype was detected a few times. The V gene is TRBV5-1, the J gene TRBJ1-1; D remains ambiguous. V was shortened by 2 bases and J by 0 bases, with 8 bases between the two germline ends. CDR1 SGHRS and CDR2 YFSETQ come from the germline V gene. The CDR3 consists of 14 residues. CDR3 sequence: CASSFVGMNTEAFF. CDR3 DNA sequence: TGCGCCAGCAGCTTCGTAGGAATGAACACTGAAGCTTTCTTT.

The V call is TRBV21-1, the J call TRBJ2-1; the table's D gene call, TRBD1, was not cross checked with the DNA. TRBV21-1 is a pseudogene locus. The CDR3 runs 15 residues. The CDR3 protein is CASSKEGAGNNEQFF. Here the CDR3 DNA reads TGTGCCAGCAGCAAAGAGGGGGCCGGAAACAATGAGCAGTTCTTC.

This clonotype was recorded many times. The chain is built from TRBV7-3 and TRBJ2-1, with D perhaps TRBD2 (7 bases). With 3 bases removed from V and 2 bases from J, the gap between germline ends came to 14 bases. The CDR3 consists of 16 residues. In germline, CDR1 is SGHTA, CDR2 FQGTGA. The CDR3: CASSFGGAGTYNEQFF. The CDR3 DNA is TGTGCCAGCAGCTTTGGGGGGGCCGGAACCTACAATGAGCAGTTCTTC. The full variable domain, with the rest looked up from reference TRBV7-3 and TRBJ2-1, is GAGVSQTPSNKVTEKGKYVELRCDPISGHTALYWYRQSLGQGPEFLIYFQGTGAADDSGLPNDRFFAVRPEGSVSTLKIQRTERGDSAVYLCASSFGGAGTYNEQFFGPGTRLTVL.

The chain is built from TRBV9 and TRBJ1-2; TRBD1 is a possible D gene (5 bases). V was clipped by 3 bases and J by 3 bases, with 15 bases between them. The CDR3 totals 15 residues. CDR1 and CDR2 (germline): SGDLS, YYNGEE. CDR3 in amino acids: CASSATPGPYYGYTF. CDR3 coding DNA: TGTGCCAGCAGCGCAACGCCGGGACCTTACTATGGCTACACCTTC.

The CDR3 nucleotides are TGTGCTAGTGGTTTGTCCACGGGACTTGGCTCCTACGAGCAGTACTTC. It codes for CASGLSTGLGSYEQYF. The chain is built from TRBV12-5 and TRBJ2-7; D is perhaps TRBD2 (6 bases). Germline V lookup: CDR1 LGHNT, CDR2 FRNRAP. CDR3 length equals 16 residues. Deletions cut 2 bases from V and 0 bases from J, with 14 bases between.

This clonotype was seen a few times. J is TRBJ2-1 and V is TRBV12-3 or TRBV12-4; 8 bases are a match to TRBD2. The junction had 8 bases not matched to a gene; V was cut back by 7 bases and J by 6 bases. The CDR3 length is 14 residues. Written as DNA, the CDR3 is TGTGCCAGCAATCGACTAGCGAGAACCAATGAGCAGTTCTTC. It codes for CASNRLARTNEQFF.

The CDR3 sequence is CASGSGYEQYF. The DNA of the CDR3 is TGTGCCAGCGGGTCCGGGTACGAGCAGTACTTC. The chain joins TRBV12-3 or TRBV12-4 to TRBJ2-7; D is uncertain. This CDR3 region has 11 residues. V lost 8 bases, J lost 4 bases, and 9 bases lay in between.

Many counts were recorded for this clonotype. CDR3 region: CASSSTQGLRTEAFF. The DNA for the CDR3 is TGTGCCAGCAGTTCAACACAGGGCCTGCGGACTGAAGCTTTCTTT. The chain employs TRBV6-5 and TRBJ1-1; TRBD1 might be the D (6 bases). CDR3 length: 15 amino acids. V lost 4 bases and J lost 5, with 17 bases in between. Germline V gives CDR1 MNHEY, CDR2 SVGAGI.

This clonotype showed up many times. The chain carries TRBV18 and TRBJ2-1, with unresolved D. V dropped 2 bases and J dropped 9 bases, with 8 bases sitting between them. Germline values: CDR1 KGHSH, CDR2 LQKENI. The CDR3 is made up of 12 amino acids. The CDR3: CASSPVVGEQFF. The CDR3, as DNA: TGTGCCAGCTCACCAGTGGTTGGTGAGCAGTTCTTC.

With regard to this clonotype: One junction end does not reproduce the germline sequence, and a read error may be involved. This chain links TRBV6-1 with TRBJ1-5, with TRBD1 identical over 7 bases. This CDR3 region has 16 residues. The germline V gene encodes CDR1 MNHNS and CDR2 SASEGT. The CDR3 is CASNEEGANIHQPQHF. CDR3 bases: TGTGCCAGCAATGAAGAGGGGGCCAATATTCATCAGCCCCAGCATTTT.

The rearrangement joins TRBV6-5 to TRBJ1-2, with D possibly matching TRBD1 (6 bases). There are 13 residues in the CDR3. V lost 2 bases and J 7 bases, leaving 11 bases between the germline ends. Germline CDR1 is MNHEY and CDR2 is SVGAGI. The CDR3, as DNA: TGTGCCAGCAGTTACGCGGGGGGCAGTGGCTACACCTTC. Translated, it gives CASSYAGGSGYTF.

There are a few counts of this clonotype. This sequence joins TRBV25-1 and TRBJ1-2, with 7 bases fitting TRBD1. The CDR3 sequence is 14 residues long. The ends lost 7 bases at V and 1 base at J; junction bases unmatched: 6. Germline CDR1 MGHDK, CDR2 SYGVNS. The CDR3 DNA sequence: TGTGCCAGCAAAGACGCAGGGGGTAACTATGGCTACACCTTC. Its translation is CASKDAGGNYGYTF.

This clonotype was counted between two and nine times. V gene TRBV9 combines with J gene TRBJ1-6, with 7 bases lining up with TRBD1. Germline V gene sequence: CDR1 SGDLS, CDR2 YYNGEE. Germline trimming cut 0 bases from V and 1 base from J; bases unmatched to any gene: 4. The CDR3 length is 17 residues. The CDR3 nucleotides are TGTGCCAGCAGCGTAGGAGGGGGCGCGTCCTATAATTCACCCCTCCACTTT. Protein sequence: CASSVGGGASYNSPLHF. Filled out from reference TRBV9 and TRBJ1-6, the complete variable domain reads DSGVTQTPKHLITATGQRVTLRCSPRSGDLSVYWYQQSLDQGLQFLIQYYNGEERAKGNILERFSAQQFPDLHSELNLSSLELGDSALYFCASSVGGGASYNSPLHFGNGTRLTVT.

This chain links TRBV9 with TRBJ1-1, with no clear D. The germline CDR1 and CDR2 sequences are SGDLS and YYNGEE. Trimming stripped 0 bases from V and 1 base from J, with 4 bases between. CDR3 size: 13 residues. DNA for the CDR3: TGTGCCAGCAGCGTAGGGCCGAACACTGAAGCTTTCTTT. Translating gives CASSVGPNTEAFF.